What follows describes a single T cell receptor beta chain. The length of the CDR3 is 14 residues. The germline gives CDR1 ENHRY, CDR2 SYGVKD. The J segment lost 5 bases and the V segment lost 5 bases, leaving 6 bases of the junction unmatched. The source of the sample is a study of identical twins. Unique molecular identifiers were in the cDNA, with template-switch universal primer binding. From the 5' RACE reads, TCRdb called clonotypes with MiXCR, one entry per CDR3 protein. The data show 700,000 or so distinct CDR3 sequences, around 8.3% seen once. These data also featured in a second study, about yellow fever vaccine responses in identical twins.

Sequencing was carried out using PBMCs. The chain couples TRBV10-3 to TRBJ1-1; 9 nucleotides agree with TRBD1. The receptor's source is a woman aged 18 to 35 in good health. This chain's CDR3 is CAISTGGGGTEAFF. In DNA, the CDR3 is TGTGCCATCAGTACAGGGGGCGGAGGAACTGAAGCTTTCTTT.